Presented here are 9 T cell receptor beta chains from one specimen sequenced in a study of T cells in Graves' hyperthyroidism and ophthalmopathy. Template material for amplifying TCR beta CDR3 regions consisted of RNA transcripts. The HTBI primer set drove a first-round RT-PCR of the TCR CDR3. MiXCR, run by TCRdb on the multiplex PCR reads, gives a single entry per CDR3 protein. The table has around 450,000 distinct CDR3 sequences, around 16% seen once. Sequenced sample: blood. Receptor source: a woman younger than 35 with Graves' hyperthyroidism.

This clonotype was picked up many times. The rearrangement uses TRBV28 and TRBJ2-2; D is unresolved. This CDR3 is built from 16 residues. Germline loops: CDR1 MDHEN, CDR2 SYDVKM. V was trimmed by 10 bases and J by 1 base, leaving 19 bases between them. Here the CDR3 DNA reads TGTGCCACCTCCCTCTGGCGGCTGAAGAACACCGGGGAGCTGTTTTTT. It specifies CATSLWRLKNTGELFF.

This clonotype was counted at least ten times. The genes are TRBV20-1 and TRBJ2-5; 10 bases align to TRBD2. The CDR3 sequence is 17 residues long. The V and J ends lost 0 bases and 0 bases, in that order; junction bases with no gene match: 7. CDR1 is DFQATT, CDR2 SNEGSKA, per germline (reference sequence). This chain's CDR3 is CSARDVLAGAHQETQYF. CDR3 nucleotides: TGCAGTGCTAGAGACGTTCTAGCGGGGGCCCACCAAGAGACCCAGTACTTC.

The chain uses TRBV5-5 and TRBJ2-7; 7 bases line up with TRBD1. The trim removed 4 bases at V and 6 bases at J, leaving 7 bases unmatched. The V gene's germline CDR1 is SGHKS and CDR2 YYEKEE (reference sequence). There are 13 residues in the CDR3. DNA for the CDR3: TGTGCCAGCAGCGCTGGGACAGCCCTCGAGCAGTACTTC. Translating it yields CASSAGTALEQYF.

This clonotype has ten or more counts. The V call is TRBV10-3, the J call TRBJ1-1; possibly TRBD1 for D (6 bases). The CDR3 contains 14 residues. Trimming removed 0 bases from V and 11 bases from J, with 16 bases in between. CDR1 is ENHRY, CDR2 SYGVKD, per germline. In DNA, the CDR3 is TGTGCCATCAGTGAGTCTGGGGGGGGCGCATGGGCTTTCTTT. This encodes CAISESGGGAWAFF.

The gene calls are TRBV29-1 and TRBJ1-2; no definite D call. CDR3 length: 11 residues. Trimming left V 7 bases short and J 1 base short, with 7 bases between. Germline CDR1 reads SQVTM; CDR2 reads ANQGSEA. This CDR3 reads CSAGDNYGYTF. CDR3 DNA sequence: TGCAGCGCTGGAGATAACTATGGCTACACCTTC.

This clonotype was found many times. The chain joins TRBV20-1 to TRBJ2-7, with D perhaps TRBD2 (6 bases). The CDR3 totals 16 residues. V was trimmed by 0 bases and J by 3 bases, leaving 18 bases between them. Germline V gene sequence: CDR1 DFQATT, CDR2 SNEGSKA (reference sequence). CDR3 DNA: TGCAGTGCTAGAGATAAGGAGGGAACCCCTCTCTACGAGCAGTACTTC. Protein sequence: CSARDKEGTPLYEQYF.

J is TRBJ2-5 and V is TRBV5-1, with 10 bases matching TRBD2. This CDR3 is 16 amino acids long. V was pared by 0 bases and J by 5 bases, with 7 bases of the junction left unmatched. Germline loops: CDR1 SGHRS, CDR2 YFSETQ. The CDR3, as DNA: TGCGCCAGCAGCTTGGATCTAGCGGGAGCAAGGGAGACCCAGTACTTC. Translated, it gives CASSLDLAGARETQYF. The full variable domain, rest sourced from reference TRBV5-1 and TRBJ2-5, is KAGVTQTPRYLIKTRGQQVTLSCSPISGHRSVSWYQQTPGQGLQFLFEYFSETQRNKGNFPGRFSGRQFSNSRSEMNVSTLELGDSALYLCASSLDLAGARETQYFGPGTRLLVL.

The CDR3 nucleotides are TGTGCCAGTAGGCCAGGGGGCGGACGTGAAAAACTGTTTTTT. Translating it yields CASRPGGGREKLFF. This chain connects TRBV19 to TRBJ1-4, with TRBD1 matching over 8 bases. CDR3 length: 14 amino acids. Losses at the gene ends were 6 bases for V and 7 bases for J; bases not matched to a gene: 7. Germline V gene lookup returns CDR1 LNHDA and CDR2 SQIVND (reference sequence). Variable domain in full (rest from reference TRBV19 and TRBJ1-4): DGGITQSPKYLFRKEGQNVTLSCEQNLNHDAMYWYRQDPGQGLRLIYYSQIVNDFQKGDIAEGYSVSREKKESFPLTVTSAQKNPTAFYLCASRPGGGREKLFFGSGTQLSVL.

The chain joins TRBV19 to TRBJ2-1; unclear D gene. The V end lost 5 bases, the J end lost 3 bases, and 11 bases lay between the germline ends. CDR3 length: 14 amino acids. Germline lookup yields CDR1 LNHDA and CDR2 SQIVND (reference sequence). The CDR3 sequence: CASSWSSFYNEQFF. The CDR3 DNA reads TGTGCCAGTAGTTGGTCCAGCTTCTACAATGAGCAGTTCTTC.